What follows is one TCR beta chain and its context. Its antigen is currently not known. Per-base qualities were not stored, and no clone one base away is much larger. The immunoSEQ Assay, a bias-controlled multiplex PCR, was used to amplify TCRbeta CDR3 regions from genomic DNA. From the authors' description of their analysis: The number of nucleated cells in each sample was estimated from the amplification of reference gene primers within the assay. To quantify the absolute abundance of each unique TCRbeta CDR3 rearrangement, sequence reads were collapsed and filtered. For each sample, productive Simpson clonality was calculated as the square root of Simpson's diversity index across productive rearrangements. TCRdb holds this immuneACCESS table with in-frame rearrangements only. Some clones are missing; in checked studies, unresolved V genes explain under half, and the rest has no known cause. V, J and clone size were drawn from that table, and D and trimming were deduced from the DNA. Recorded for this sample are 150,000 or so clones; over 75% of them occurred a single time. Clones ranked in the top ten supply 11% of the sample.

V ends up 4 bases short and J 8 bases short, with an unmatched junction base count of 9. The CDR3 goes from the cysteine to the phenylalanine over 14 residues. The retained sequence is limited to the CDR3, 42 bases, with the frame set at the first base. CDR1 MNHNY and CDR2 SVGAGI are derived from the germline V gene (reference sequence). The data stem from a study of blood T cell repertoires in COVID-19 (dated by TCRdb to 2018 to 2021). As for the study more broadly: Samples from collaborators originated in the United States, Italy and Spain and spanned both the acute and convalescent phases of COVID-19. The prospective study material was composed of cDNA or gDNA derived from T cells, B-cell-depleted T cells, or PBMCs. Deeply sampled blood TCRbeta repertoires from subjects exposed to, actively infected with, or recovered from COVID-19 were included in the dataset. A freely available public database, intended as a resource for researchers studying the immune response to SARS-CoV-2, is where the repertoires were released. The samples were drawn from two sources: the first 160 participants of the ongoing ImmuneRACE study, and 1,254 subjects contributed by 6 global collaborators. The sample metadata nearly always contained a de-identified subject ID, COVID-19 status, age in years and sex. Where available, HLA class I and class II types were taken from metadata supplied by the sample provider and were not determined by assay-based typing.

Paper-wide results and their limitations: The amount of clinical and demographic metadata varied by source and participant and was provided uncurated.

Participants in the prospective study were enrolled through a virtual design, were aged about 18 to 89 years, and lived in about two dozen United States geographic areas. In the prospective study, participants were assigned to cohorts based on the clinical history participants reported in a screening survey and a study questionnaire. For ImmuneRACE Cohort 3, a participant was defined as recovered based on two consecutive negative NP/OP PCR tests, clearance by a healthcare professional, or resolution of symptoms. Mobile phlebotomists in the prospective study collected whole blood, serum and a nasopharyngeal or oropharyngeal swab from every participant. Participants in the prospective study had the option to provide additional blood draws and questionnaires over an approximately 2-month period. Prospective study blood samples were shipped either frozen or at room temperature before DNA extraction.

The receptor chain draws on TRBV6-6 and TRBJ1-2; 8 bases in between match TRBD1. Source material: PBMCs or T cells enriched from blood (not recorded which). This TCR derives from a man aged 45-65 years who had recovered from COVID-19. The DNA is as follows: TGTGCCAGCAGTTCCGACAGGGGCCGCTTGGGCTACACCTTC. Translated, it reads CASSSDRGRLGYTF.